A single sample is the source of the 20 T cell receptor beta chains below, sequenced in a study of vaccination and CD4 T cells after COVID-19. With the Oncomine TCR Beta short-read assay, DNA from cultured CD4+ T cells was sequenced. MiXCR, applied by TCRdb to the PCR reads, yields one record per CDR3 protein. The sample lists about 4,900 distinct CDR3 sequences, roughly 28% seen once, with approximately 37% in the top ten. Antigen specificity for these receptors is unknown. Treatment given: roughly 11-day PBMC culture with coronavirus spike peptide pools or control peptides (ViraFEST assay). Harvesting of the unexposed donor's CD4+ T cells predated the COVID-19 pandemic (2011-2018). The material sequenced was CD4+ T cells from blood, cultured in vitro. These receptors originate from a human donor in good health.

The rearrangement uses TRBV5-4 and TRBJ2-7, with 7 bases matching TRBD1. Trimming took 4 bases from V and 4 from J; bases not matched to a gene: 11. CDR3 length: 15 amino acids. Per germline, CDR1 SGHNT and CDR2 YYREEE (reference sequence). The CDR3: CASSPQSGQEYEQYF. The CDR3 DNA reads TGTGCCAGCAGCCCGCAATCCGGACAGGAGTACGAGCAGTACTTC.

This clonotype was found a few times. The V gene is TRBV7-2, the J gene TRBJ1-3, with D possibly matching TRBD1 (5 bases). The germline gives CDR1 SGHTA, CDR2 FQGNSA. The CDR3 runs 16 residues. V was pared by 5 bases and J by 0 bases, with 14 bases between. In DNA, the CDR3 is TGTGCCAGCAGCCCGGGGCCCGCAGACTCTGGAAACACCATATATTTT. The encoded protein is CASSPGPADSGNTIYF.

By sample fraction, this clonotype is medium-sized (0.01 to 0.1%). This CDR3 reads CASSATGDYEQYF. CDR3 coding DNA: TGCGCCAGCAGCGCAACGGGGGACTACGAGCAGTACTTC. The V gene is TRBV10-1, the J gene TRBJ2-7; D might be TRBD2 (6 bases). This CDR3 is built from 13 residues. Trimming removed 6 bases at V and 3 bases at J, with 12 bases between. Germline CDR1 reads WNHNN; CDR2 reads SYGVQD (reference sequence).

This chain joins TRBV15 and TRBJ1-1, with 10 bases matching TRBD1. The CDR3 length is 14 residues. J was trimmed by 10 bases and V by 1 base; bases with no gene match: 6. CDR1 and CDR2 (germline): LNHNV, YYDKDF (reference sequence). The CDR3 is CATSRGGQGTIAFF. The CDR3 coding sequence is TGTGCCACCAGCAGAGGGGGACAGGGGACGATAGCTTTCTTT.

The gene calls are TRBV6-1 and TRBJ2-2; D gene ambiguous. The CDR3 contains 13 residues. Germline V gene lookup returns CDR1 MNHNS and CDR2 SASEGT. Trimming took off 7 bases at V and 5 bases at J, with 11 bases between the two ends. The CDR3 loop reads CASTLGRTGELFF. DNA of the CDR3: TGTGCCAGCACCCTAGGTCGGACCGGGGAGCTGTTTTTT.

This clonotype occurred a few times. The chain couples TRBV2 to TRBJ1-1; no reliable D call. The CDR3 covers 12 residues. The ends were cut back, 0 bases at V and 9 bases at J, with 8 bases in the middle. Germline loops: CDR1 SNHLY, CDR2 FYNNEI. CDR3 region: CASSEARAQAFF. CDR3 sequence (DNA): TGTGCCAGCAGTGAAGCACGGGCCCAAGCTTTCTTT.

The sample holds a few counts of this clonotype. J is TRBJ2-5 and V is TRBV6-1, with D uncertain. The V end lost 6 bases, the J end lost 2 bases, and 13 bases lay between the germline ends. The germline CDR1 and CDR2 sequences are MNHNS and SASEGT. The CDR3 covers 14 residues. CDR3 sequence: CASSPTARQETQYF. CDR3 bases: TGTGCCAGCAGCCCCACGGCCAGACAAGAGACCCAGTACTTC.

This clonotype has a handful of counts. This chain links TRBV25-1 with TRBJ2-3; D gene unclear. Looked up from germline, CDR1 is MGHDK and CDR2 is SYGVNS. The V and J ends lost 4 bases and 4 bases respectively, with 9 bases between them. The CDR3 spans 13 residues. As DNA, the CDR3 is TGTGCCAGCAGTGTCACTATTCCAGATACGCAGTATTTT. This gives the protein CASSVTIPDTQYF.

About this clonotype: Relative to the germline gene, one junction end is altered; a read error may explain this. The V and J genes are TRBV25-1 and TRBJ1-2; D gene ambiguous. This CDR3 comprises 13 residues. CDR1 is MGHDK and CDR2 is SYGVNS in the germline V gene. The CDR3 coding sequence is TGTGCCAGCAGTGATAGGGTTAACGATGGCTACACCTTC. Its protein is CASSDRVNDGYTF.

This clonotype was counted between two and nine times. This chain links TRBV29-1 with TRBJ1-1, with 8 bases matching TRBD1. The V gene's germline CDR1 is SQVTM and CDR2 ANQGSEA. The CDR3 extends over 13 amino acids. The ends lost 6 bases at V and 4 bases at J; junction bases unmatched: 7. DNA of the CDR3: TGCAGCGTACTACAGGGGGACGGCACTGAAGCTTTCTTT. It codes for CSVLQGDGTEAFF.

V is TRBV2 and J is TRBJ2-7; D not resolved. The ends were cut back, 6 bases at V and 2 bases at J, with 8 bases in the middle. The germline CDR1 and CDR2 sequences are SNHLY and FYNNEI. The CDR3 length is 12 residues. CDR3 region: CASRDGPYEQYF. The CDR3 nucleotides read TGTGCCAGCAGAGACGGCCCCTACGAGCAGTACTTC. Full variable domain (outside the CDR3, taken from reference TRBV2 and TRBJ2-7): EPEVTQTPSHQVTQMGQEVILRCVPISNHLYFYWYRQILGQKVEFLVSFYNNEISEKSEIFDDQFSVERPDGSNFTLKIRSTKLEDSAMYFCASRDGPYEQYFGPGTRLTVT.

This clonotype was found once. The chain links TRBV6-1 to TRBJ2-1, with D possibly called TRBD1 or TRBD2 (7 bases each). The CDR3 runs 16 residues. Germline CDR1 MNHNS, CDR2 SASEGT. V was cut by 6 bases and J by 1 base, with 16 bases left in between. CDR3 bases: TGTGCCAGCAGAGGGGGAGGGGGCCAGTCCTACAATGAGCAGTTCTTC. Translation: CASRGGGGQSYNEQFF.

This clonotype was detected only a few times. The genes are TRBV27 and TRBJ2-5; 8 bases are shared with TRBD1. The CDR3 contains 15 residues. After removal of 3 bases from V and 0 bases from J, the junction contained 3 bases not matched to a gene. Germline CDR1 MNHEY, CDR2 SMNVEV (reference sequence). Here the CDR3 reads CASSFDRGHQETQYF. The DNA for the CDR3 is TGTGCCAGCAGTTTTGACAGGGGCCACCAAGAGACCCAGTACTTC.

This clonotype turned up a few times. The chain recombines TRBV6-5 with TRBJ1-1; 7 bases line up with TRBD1. Unmatched junction bases numbered 7, after V lost 2 bases and J lost 1 base. The CDR3 is 16 amino acids. Per germline, CDR1 MNHEY and CDR2 SVGAGI. The CDR3 sequence is CASSYRSRGPNTEAFF. DNA for the CDR3: TGTGCCAGCAGTTACAGGTCGAGGGGGCCGAACACTGAAGCTTTCTTT.

The chain links TRBV24-1 to TRBJ2-3, with 10 bases lining up with TRBD2. Per germline, CDR1 KGHDR and CDR2 SFDVKD. After removal of 2 bases from V and 2 bases from J, the junction contained 3 bases not matched to a gene. This CDR3 contains 16 residues. As DNA, the CDR3 is TGTGCCACCAGTGATTATAGCGGGGGGAACACAGATACGCAGTATTTT. This encodes CATSDYSGGNTDTQYF.

This sequence joins TRBV19 and TRBJ1-1; the D is unclear. Germline V gene sequence: CDR1 LNHDA, CDR2 SQIVND (reference sequence). The length of the CDR3 is 9 residues. The V and J ends lost 9 bases and 11 bases respectively, with 10 bases between them. The CDR3 sequence is CAREGCAFF. CDR3 DNA: TGTGCCAGAGAGGGATGCGCTTTCTTT.

This clonotype is termed medium-sized. V is TRBV7-8 and J is TRBJ1-5, with a tentative D call TRBD1 (6 bases). CDR3 length: 15 amino acids. Trimming shortened V by 2 bases and J by 1 base, and 9 bases separated the two germline ends. Germline CDR1 and CDR2: SGHVS and FQNEAQ. The CDR3 is CASSLSGTSNQPQHF. CDR3 DNA sequence: TGTGCCAGCAGCTTATCTGGGACAAGCAATCAGCCCCAGCATTTT.

This chain joins TRBV30 and TRBJ1-1; D is undetermined. V shed 1 base and J shed 2 bases, with 11 bases lying between them. The V gene's germline CDR1 is GTSNPN and CDR2 SVGIG (reference sequence). The CDR3 runs 14 residues. The CDR3 loop reads CAWSAGRRNTEAFF. The CDR3, as DNA: TGTGCCTGGAGTGCAGGCCGTCGTAACACTGAAGCTTTCTTT.

This clonotype showed up just a few times. The chain employs TRBV20-1 and TRBJ2-1; no firm D call. This CDR3 has 13 amino acids. V lost 2 bases and J 9 bases, leaving 14 bases between the germline ends. Germline lookup yields CDR1 DFQATT and CDR2 SNEGSKA (reference sequence). In DNA, the CDR3 is TGCAGTGCTAGACCGACGGAGTTTATTGAGCAGTTCTTC. Its protein product is CSARPTEFIEQFF.

This clonotype was seen a handful of times. This chain uses TRBV7-3 with TRBJ2-2; 7 positions agree with TRBD1. The V gene's germline CDR1 is SGHTA and CDR2 FQGTGA. The CDR3 extends over 14 amino acids. Trimming took 4 bases from V and 4 from J; bases not matched to a gene: 3. The CDR3 sequence: CASSSGQTTGELFF. The DNA of the CDR3 is TGTGCCAGCAGCTCGGGACAGACCACCGGGGAGCTGTTTTTT.